The 24 T cell receptor beta chains presented below share a single source sample, sequenced in a study of CXCR3-negative and CXCR3-positive naive CD8 T cells. The libraries of TRB cDNA were prepared using 5' RACE with UMI labels. TCRdb reprocessed the 5' RACE reads and reports one entry per CDR3 protein, with no DNA. The listing contains just under 45,000 distinct CDR3 sequences. The sequenced sample was memory CD8+ T cells from blood. All receptors derive from a human donor in good health. Some clones in this sample may be carry-over from other donors' samples.

V is TRBV5-1 and J is TRBJ2-7. CDR1 is SGHRS, CDR2 YFSETQ, per germline. The CDR3 loop spans 12 amino acids. The CDR3 reads CASSYKGVEQYF.

CDR3 protein: CASSEISTEAFF. The chain couples TRBV9 to TRBJ1-1. The CDR3 loop spans 12 amino acids. Germline V lookup: CDR1 SGDLS, CDR2 YYNGEE.

The V call is TRBV28, the J call TRBJ2-7; TCRdb outputs TRBD1, but without DNA this stays unchecked. The CDR3 is made up of 13 amino acids. In germline, CDR1 is MDHEN, CDR2 SYDVKM. The CDR3 loop reads CASSFKGADVQYF.

This sequence joins TRBV5-1 and TRBJ2-5; the TCRdb call, TRBD1, lacks DNA for checking. Germline V CDR1 and CDR2: SGHRS, YFSETQ. CDR3 size: 15 residues. This chain's CDR3 is CASSLNRGRRETQYF.

The chain carries TRBV29-1 and TRBJ2-1; with no DNA, the TCRdb D assignment of TRBD2 cannot be verified. Germline CDR1 SQVTM, CDR2 ANQGSEA. The CDR3 has 14 residues. The CDR3 sequence is CSVFLAGGPNEQFF.

This chain's CDR3 is CASSPLLGNQPQHF. This chain uses TRBV28 with TRBJ1-5; the D gene TCRdb calls, TRBD1, cannot be checked with no DNA. This CDR3 contains 14 residues. CDR1 MDHEN and CDR2 SYDVKM come from the germline V gene.

V gene TRBV12-3 or TRBV12-4 combines with J gene TRBJ2-7; checking the TCRdb D call of TRBD2 is not possible without DNA. CDR3 length: 16 residues. CDR3 sequence: CASSPASGGPAYEQYF.

The chain employs TRBV4-2 and TRBJ2-3; as DNA is missing, the TRBD2 call by TCRdb cannot be tested. This CDR3 comprises 17 residues. Germline V gene lookup returns CDR1 LGHNA and CDR2 YNFKEQ. The CDR3 protein is CASSLEIAGGSTDTQYF.

The chain employs TRBV12-3 or TRBV12-4 and TRBJ2-5; absent DNA, TCRdb's TRBD1 call cannot be checked. The CDR3 extends over 14 amino acids. The CDR3 here is CASSTGQIQETQYF.

The V and J genes are TRBV18 and TRBJ1-1. CDR3 size: 15 residues. CDR1 KGHSH and CDR2 LQKENI come from the germline V gene. This CDR3 reads CASSPLAGHDMEAFF.

The gene calls are TRBV29-1 and TRBJ1-2; the D call from TCRdb, TRBD1, cannot be confirmed without DNA. The germline V gene has CDR1 SQVTM and CDR2 ANQGSEA. The CDR3 contains 12 residues. The CDR3 region is CSAPGQGNGYTF.

This chain connects TRBV29-1 to TRBJ2-5; the TRBD1 assignment by TCRdb is unverifiable without DNA. The germline V gene has CDR1 SQVTM and CDR2 ANQGSEA. The CDR3 covers 12 residues. This chain's CDR3 is CSLLGAGETQYF.

The chain has TRBV25-1 and TRBJ2-2; as DNA is missing, the TRBD2 call by TCRdb cannot be tested. CDR1 is MGHDK and CDR2 is SYGVNS in the germline V gene. The CDR3 sequence is 20 residues long. CDR3 loop: CASSFPAKLAGGTNTGELFF. Filled out from reference TRBV25-1 and TRBJ2-2, the complete variable domain reads EADIYQTPRYLVIGTGKKITLECSQTMGHDKMYWYQQDPGMELHLIHYSYGVNSTEKGDLSSESTVSRIRTEHFPLTLESARPSHTSQYLCASSFPAKLAGGTNTGELFFGEGSRLTVL.

V gene TRBV12-3 or TRBV12-4 combines with J gene TRBJ1-3. CDR3 length: 17 residues. The CDR3 protein is CASSLGQGPHSGNTIYF.

V gene TRBV6-4 combines with J gene TRBJ2-1; absent DNA, TCRdb's TRBD1 call cannot be checked. Per the germline V gene, CDR1 is MRHNA and CDR2 is SNTAGT. This CDR3 spans 13 amino acids. CDR3: CASSDRDNNEQSF.

The chain links TRBV4-1 to TRBJ1-2. Germline V gene sequence: CDR1 MGHRA, CDR2 YSYEKL. CDR3 length: 15 residues. Here the CDR3 reads CASSQRLGSAYGYTF.

The chain links TRBV29-1 to TRBJ1-3; lacking DNA, the TRBD1 call made by TCRdb goes unchecked. Germline CDR1 SQVTM, CDR2 ANQGSEA. This CDR3 is 13 amino acids long. The CDR3 here is CSVGPGQGDTIYF. Full variable domain (remainder filled in from reference TRBV29-1 and TRBJ1-3): SAVISQKPSRDICQRGTSLTIQCQVDSQVTMMFWYRQQPGQSLTLIATANQGSEATYESGFVIDKFPISRPNLTFSTLTVSNMSPEDSSIYLCSVGPGQGDTIYFGEGSWLTVV.

The rearrangement links TRBV9 to TRBJ1-2. Germline assignment: CDR1 SGDLS and CDR2 YYNGEE. The CDR3 is 13 amino acids. CDR3 loop: CASSPMTNYGYTF.

V gene TRBV7-9 combines with J gene TRBJ2-2; lacking DNA, the TRBD1 call made by TCRdb goes unchecked. Germline CDR1 SEHNR, CDR2 FQNEAQ (reference sequence). The length of the CDR3 is 15 residues. CDR3 sequence: CASSPTGGAGGELFF.

The V gene is TRBV14, the J gene TRBJ2-1; TCRdb selects TRBD2, and the lack of DNA leaves this call unchecked. There are 14 residues in the CDR3. The germline CDR1 and CDR2 sequences are SGHDN and FVKESK. Here the CDR3 reads CASSQDMGGNEQFF.

The chain's CDR3 is CASSLSPGQLEQYF. The gene calls are TRBV5-5 and TRBJ2-7; checking the TCRdb D call of TRBD1 is not possible without DNA. The V gene's germline CDR1 is SGHKS and CDR2 YYEKEE (reference sequence). This CDR3 spans 14 amino acids.

The rearrangement links TRBV20-1 to TRBJ2-5. CDR3 length: 13 amino acids. Germline loops: CDR1 DFQATT, CDR2 SNEGSKA (reference sequence). The CDR3 region is CSARVQGPETQYF.

This chain uses TRBV2 with TRBJ2-7. CDR3 length: 14 amino acids. Germline V gives CDR1 SNHLY, CDR2 FYNNEI. CDR3 loop: CASSGVASRSEQYF. Drawing the rest from reference TRBV2 and TRBJ2-7, the complete variable domain is EPEVTQTPSHQVTQMGQEVILRCVPISNHLYFYWYRQILGQKVEFLVSFYNNEISEKSEIFDDQFSVERPDGSNFTLKIRSTKLEDSAMYFCASSGVASRSEQYFGPGTRLTVT.

The chain joins TRBV7-9 to TRBJ2-7. The CDR3 has 13 amino acids. Germline V CDR1 and CDR2: SEHNR, FQNEAQ (reference sequence). The chain's CDR3 is CASSLGRDYEQYF.